These 16 T cell receptor beta chains were sequenced from one sample in a study of T-cell memory formation after mild COVID-19. TCRdb reanalysed the 5' RACE reads using MiXCR and keeps one entry per CDR3 protein. The sample has around 260,000 distinct CDR3 sequences; 15% to 20% are singletons. Sample: PBMCs or a T cell subset sorted from them (not recorded which). The receptors stem from a man between 18 and 35 years old who had mild COVID-19 (a few samples of this study predate the infection). Cell type and time point are not known.

This clonotype was picked up a small number of times. This rearrangement joins TRBV6-5 to TRBJ2-2; D remains ambiguous. The V gene's germline CDR1 is MNHEY and CDR2 SVGAGI. The CDR3 is 15 residues long. Trimming removed 8 bases at V and 2 bases at J, with 15 bases between. Here the CDR3 reads CASWGIGINTGELFF. In DNA, the CDR3 is TGTGCCAGCTGGGGTATTGGAATTAACACCGGGGAGCTGTTTTTT.

This clonotype was recorded a few times. This rearrangement joins TRBV7-2 to TRBJ2-3; D is undetermined. Germline V gives CDR1 SGHTA, CDR2 FQGNSA. Deletions cut 5 bases from V and 1 base from J, with 10 bases between. CDR3 length equals 14 residues. The CDR3 spells CASSVPYGTDTQYF. The DNA of the CDR3 is TGTGCCAGCAGCGTCCCGTACGGCACAGATACGCAGTATTTT.

J is TRBJ2-5 and V is TRBV15; no definite D call. V lost 0 bases to trimming and J lost 2 bases, with 10 bases between them. The CDR3 covers 15 residues. Germline V gene data show CDR1 as LNHNV and CDR2 as YYDKDF (reference sequence). CDR3 region: CATSRDRGRQETQYF. CDR3 coding DNA: TGTGCCACCAGCAGAGATCGTGGCAGGCAAGAGACCCAGTACTTC. The full variable domain, rest sourced from reference TRBV15 and TRBJ2-5, is DAMVIQNPRYQVTQFGKPVTLSCSQTLNHNVMYWYQQKSSQAPKLLFHYYDKDFNNEADTPDNFQSRRPNTSFCFLDIRSPGLGDTAMYLCATSRDRGRQETQYFGPGTRLLVL.

This clonotype was picked up a small number of times. This chain uses TRBV3-1 with TRBJ1-2; D not certain. The CDR3 is 13 amino acids. Germline V CDR1 and CDR2: LGHDT, YNNKEL (reference sequence). V dropped 1 base and J dropped 7 bases, with 10 bases sitting between them. This CDR3 is CASSQVGSGGYTF. In DNA, the CDR3 is TGTGCCAGCAGCCAAGTCGGGTCGGGTGGCTACACCTTC.

This clonotype was observed once. This chain connects TRBV7-2 to TRBJ2-7, with 9 bases aligning to TRBD2. The CDR3 is 15 residues long. Per the germline V gene, CDR1 is SGHTA and CDR2 is FQGNSA. J lost 0 bases, V lost 2 bases, and 2 bases had no gene match. CDR3 DNA sequence: TGTGCCAGCAGCTTACTAGCGGGGAGCTCCTACGAGCAGTACGTC. This codes for CASSLLAGSSYEQYV.

This clonotype was counted only a few times. J is TRBJ2-5 and V is TRBV20-1; TRBD2 aligns across 8 bases. CDR3 length: 16 residues. Germline CDR1 is DFQATT and CDR2 is SNEGSKA (reference sequence). The V segment lost 0 bases and the J segment 4 bases; nucleotides outside the gene matches: 10. The CDR3 DNA reads as TGCAGTGCTAGAGATCCGGGGGGGCCCTATGTAGAGACCCAGTACTTC. It codes for CSARDPGGPYVETQYF.

Only a few counts were recorded for this clonotype. The chain links TRBV4-2 to TRBJ2-2; D is unresolved. The ends were cut back, 2 bases at V and 0 bases at J, with 7 bases in the middle. The CDR3 contains 15 residues. Germline V gives CDR1 LGHNA, CDR2 YNFKEQ. The CDR3: CASSQRASNTGELFF. DNA for the CDR3: TGTGCCAGCAGCCAACGCGCGTCGAACACCGGGGAGCTGTTTTTT.

This clonotype was picked up a small number of times. CDR3 region: CASSAQGAAYEQYF. The CDR3 nucleotides read TGCGCCAGCAGCGCACAGGGGGCCGCCTACGAGCAGTACTTC. This chain links TRBV4-1 with TRBJ2-7; 9 bases align to TRBD1. V lost 5 bases to trimming and J lost 2 bases; unmatched junction nucleotides: 4. This CDR3 is built from 14 residues. Germline values: CDR1 MGHRA, CDR2 YSYEKL.

The genes are TRBV12-3 or TRBV12-4 and TRBJ1-6; D might be TRBD1 (6 bases). V was pared by 5 bases and J by 1 base, with 9 bases between. This CDR3 contains 15 residues. The CDR3 nucleotides read TGTGCCAGCAGTCGCAGGGGATCCTATAATTCACCCCTCCACTTT. Amino acids: CASSRRGSYNSPLHF.

This clonotype was seen repeatedly, ten times or more. The chain couples TRBV6-5 to TRBJ2-1, with D perhaps matching TRBD1 (6 bases). Per germline, CDR1 MNHEY and CDR2 SVGAGI. V shed 0 bases and J shed 6 bases, with 9 bases lying between them. This CDR3 contains 14 residues. CDR3 in DNA: TGTGCCAGCAGTTACTCGACAGGTTTCAATGAGCAGTTCTTC. This translates into CASSYSTGFNEQFF.

This clonotype has more than one count but fewer than ten. The chain recombines TRBV4-1 with TRBJ1-2; weak D call: TRBD1 (5 bases). Germline CDR1 and CDR2: MGHRA and YSYEKL. V lost 1 base and J 7 bases, leaving 22 bases between the germline ends. The CDR3 totals 17 residues. This chain's CDR3 is CASSQGRAKGWNFGYTF. As DNA, the CDR3 is TGCGCCAGCAGCCAAGGACGAGCAAAGGGGTGGAATTTTGGCTACACCTTC.

This clonotype was recorded a few times. The DNA of the CDR3 is TGTGCCAGCAGCCTGGGCCGCGATGAGCAGTTCTTC. This codes for CASSLGRDEQFF. The chain couples TRBV7-9 to TRBJ2-1; D is undetermined. Germline CDR1 reads SEHNR; CDR2 reads FQNEAQ (reference sequence). The CDR3 covers 12 residues. V shed 5 bases and J shed 8 bases, with 10 bases lying between them.

The rearrangement joins TRBV7-6 to TRBJ1-4; possibly TRBD1 for D (6 bases). CDR3 length: 16 amino acids. Germline-derived CDR1 and CDR2 are SGHVS and FNYEAQ. The germline V and J ends were trimmed by 5 bases and 8 bases, with 21 bases remaining between them. The CDR3 is CASSPGQLLLGEKLFF. In nucleotides, the CDR3 is TGTGCCAGCAGCCCCGGACAGCTCCTACTAGGGGAAAAACTGTTTTTT.

This clonotype was counted a few times. The rearrangement links TRBV11-2 to TRBJ2-7, with TRBD2 identical over 12 bases. V shed 1 base, J shed 1 base, and the junction held 2 bases outside the gene matches. CDR1 is SGHAT and CDR2 is FQNNGV in the germline V gene. The CDR3 is made up of 16 amino acids. CDR3: CASSLGTSGDSYEQYF. CDR3 DNA sequence: TGTGCCAGCAGCTTAGGGACTAGCGGGGATTCCTACGAGCAGTACTTC.

This clonotype showed up just a few times. The chain employs TRBV7-6 and TRBJ2-1, with D possibly matching TRBD2 (6 bases). Trimming cost V 5 bases and J 7 bases, with 12 bases left between them. Germline lookup yields CDR1 SGHVS and CDR2 FNYEAQ. This CDR3 is 13 amino acids long. CDR3 residues: CASSAGTQNEQFF. In nucleotides, the CDR3 is TGTGCCAGCAGCGCCGGGACTCAAAATGAGCAGTTCTTC.

In this sample, this clonotype turned up once. The rearrangement links TRBV7-1 to TRBJ2-3; D is possibly TRBD1 or TRBD2 (5 bases each). TRBV7-1 is noted as an ORF with a role that remains uncertain. With 3 bases removed from V and 0 bases from J, the gap between germline ends came to 13 bases. The CDR3 spans 16 residues. The CDR3 DNA reads as TGTGCCAGCAGCTCGGTAAGGGGACCAAGCACAGATACGCAGTATTTT. Translated, it gives CASSSVRGPSTDTQYF.